The next 26 T cell receptor beta chains were all read from a single sample in a study of T cell responses to AZD1222 COVID-19 vaccine. Profiled with immunoSEQ multiplex PCR; TCRdb holds only in-frame clones, not every one. The sample yields roughly 180,000 clones, approximately 90% seen once. Specimen: peripheral blood, collected on day 0 of AZD1222 vaccination. Every receptor here comes from an adult in good health.

This chain links TRBV19 with TRBJ1-3; D not resolved. The CDR3 covers 16 residues. Trimming took off 5 bases at V and 0 bases at J, with 14 bases between the two ends. Germline V gives CDR1 LNHDA, CDR2 SQIVND (reference sequence). The CDR3 DNA reads TGTGCCAGTAGTTTCCGACAAACTGACTCTGGAAACACCATATATTTT. Translated: CASSFRQTDSGNTIYF.

This clone was picked up one time. The CDR3: CASAPGLQGGNQPQHF. CDR3 coding DNA: TGCGCCAGCGCACCGGGCCTTCAGGGCGGCAATCAGCCCCAGCATTTT. The chain couples TRBV10-1 to TRBJ1-5; D may be TRBD1 (5 bases). The CDR3 is 16 amino acids. From germline, CDR1 is WNHNN and CDR2 SYGVQD (reference sequence). V gave up 8 bases and J gave up 2 bases, with 19 bases separating them.

This chain joins TRBV5-1 and TRBJ2-6; TRBD2 agrees at 7 bases. Germline CDR1 and CDR2: SGHRS and YFSETQ. V lost 0 bases to trimming and J lost 1 base; unmatched junction nucleotides: 7. The CDR3 is 18 residues long. CDR3 in amino acids: CASSLGGLGLSGANVLTF. The CDR3 DNA reads TGCGCCAGCAGCTTGGGCGGACTAGGACTGTCTGGGGCCAACGTCCTGACTTTC.

The V and J genes are TRBV7-9 and TRBJ1-6; 9 positions agree with TRBD1. The junction had 6 bases not matched to a gene; V was cut back by 5 bases and J by 7 bases. The CDR3 spans 15 residues. Germline V CDR1 and CDR2: SEHNR, FQNEAQ (reference sequence). The CDR3 protein is CASSRGQGRNSPLHF. DNA of the CDR3: TGTGCCAGCAGCAGGGGACAGGGTAGAAATTCACCCCTCCACTTT.

Concerning this clone itself: Given the absence of the conserved phenylalanine or tryptophan at the CDR3 end, a read error is likely. The DNA is omitted, as the CDR3 cannot be located on it reliably, and the CDR3 follows TCRdb's listing. CDR3 sequence reads: CASSSAPGQRLYE. The chain uses TRBV6-2 or TRBV6-3 and TRBJ1-5; TRBD1, as called in the table, went unchecked against the DNA. Per the germline V gene, CDR1 is MNHEY and CDR2 is SVGEGT. The length of the CDR3 is 13 amino acids, counting both ends.

The chain employs TRBV9 and TRBJ2-2, with 8 bases matching TRBD1. V shed 3 bases and J 4 bases; nucleotides not matched to a gene: 11. The CDR3 totals 17 residues. Germline V gene sequence: CDR1 SGDLS, CDR2 YYNGEE. The CDR3 coding sequence is TGTGCCAGCAGCGCCCAGGGGGCTGGAGTGGGCACCGGGGAGCTGTTTTTT. Residues: CASSAQGAGVGTGELFF.

The chain has TRBV6-2 or TRBV6-3 and TRBJ2-7; possible D gene TRBD1, 5 bases. CDR3 size: 16 residues. The V gene lost 0 bases and the J gene lost 0 bases, with 12 bases spanning the gap. The V gene's germline CDR1 is MNHEY and CDR2 SVGEGT. This CDR3 reads CASSYSIKDNSYEQYF. CDR3 DNA sequence: TGTGCCAGCAGTTACTCGATCAAGGACAACTCCTACGAGCAGTACTTC.

V is TRBV27 and J is TRBJ1-1, with a weak D call TRBD1 (5 bases). V lost 3 bases to trimming and J lost 2 bases, with 7 bases between them. The CDR3 totals 13 residues. Looked up from germline, CDR1 is MNHEY and CDR2 is SMNVEV (reference sequence). The DNA for the CDR3 is TGTGCCAGCAGTTTTCAGGGTAACACTGAAGCTTTCTTT. Amino acid sequence: CASSFQGNTEAFF.

The genes are TRBV20-1 and TRBJ1-1, with D unclear. Germline assignment: CDR1 DFQATT and CDR2 SNEGSKA (reference sequence). The CDR3 sequence is 11 residues long. V was pared by 6 bases and J by 0 bases, with 5 bases between. CDR3 region: CSAWLNTEAFF. The CDR3 DNA reads TGCAGTGCCTGGTTGAACACTGAAGCTTTCTTT.

J is TRBJ2-1 and V is TRBV6-5, with 9 bases matching TRBD1. The CDR3 spans 15 residues. Trimming removed 5 bases from V and 8 bases from J; junction bases left unmatched: 10. Germline values: CDR1 MNHEY, CDR2 SVGAGI. CDR3 in amino acids: CASSKRTGVVDEQFF. DNA for the CDR3: TGTGCCAGCAGTAAAAGGACAGGGGTCGTGGATGAGCAGTTCTTC.

The chain recombines TRBV5-1 with TRBJ1-2; D perhaps matches TRBD1 (5 bases). Germline values: CDR1 SGHRS, CDR2 YFSETQ. CDR3 size: 14 residues. The germline V and J ends were trimmed by 4 bases and 2 bases, with 12 bases remaining between them. The CDR3 spells CASSEGTANYGYTF. The DNA of the CDR3 is TGCGCCAGCAGCGAGGGGACTGCAAACTATGGCTACACCTTC.

This chain uses TRBV28 with TRBJ2-7; no reliable D call. This CDR3 is built from 14 residues. Trimming shortened V by 6 bases and J by 7 bases, and 19 bases separated the two germline ends. Germline lookup yields CDR1 MDHEN and CDR2 SYDVKM. CDR3 sequence (DNA): TGTGCCAGCAGACGATCAGGACCCGATAGTGAGCAGTACTTC. It specifies CASRRSGPDSEQYF. Full variable domain (outside the CDR3, taken from reference TRBV28 and TRBJ2-7): DVKVTQSSRYLVKRTGEKVFLECVQDMDHENMFWYRQDPGLGLRLIYFSYDVKMKEKGDIPEGYSVSREKKERFSLILESASTNQTSMYLCASRRSGPDSEQYFGPGTRLTVT.

The V gene is TRBV4-1, the J gene TRBJ1-2; D not certain. Germline V gene data show CDR1 as MGHRA and CDR2 as YSYEKL. The CDR3 loop spans 14 amino acids. The V end lost 0 bases, the J end lost 4 bases, and 9 bases lay between the germline ends. This chain's CDR3 is CASSQDLAGYGYTF. DNA of the CDR3: TGCGCCAGCAGCCAAGATCTTGCAGGCTATGGCTACACCTTC.

V gene TRBV21-1 combines with J gene TRBJ1-3. TRBV21-1 is termed a pseudogene. The CDR3 is 15 residues long. CDR3 nucleotides: TGTGCCAGCAGCAGGAGGACGGGCTCTGGAAACACCATATATTTT. As protein: CASSRRTGSGNTIYF.

This chain links TRBV6-1 with TRBJ1-5, with 9 bases aligning to TRBD1. Germline loops: CDR1 MNHNS, CDR2 SASEGT. After removal of 2 bases from V and 2 bases from J, the junction contained 13 bases not matched to a gene. The CDR3 consists of 19 residues. The CDR3 loop reads CASSERDRVGVNGNQPQHF. The CDR3 region has the DNA TGTGCCAGCAGTGAAAGGGACAGGGTAGGAGTGAATGGCAATCAGCCCCAGCATTTT.

The J gene is TRBJ1-3, the V gene TRBV7-8; 7 positions agree with TRBD1. The germline gives CDR1 SGHVS, CDR2 FQNEAQ. The CDR3 is made up of 16 amino acids. V lost 5 bases, J lost 0 bases, and 7 bases stayed unmatched. The CDR3: CASSRGGDSSGNTIYF. The CDR3, as DNA: TGTGCCAGCAGCAGGGGAGGGGACAGCTCTGGAAACACCATATATTTT.

The chain carries TRBV7-9 and TRBJ1-4; D possibly corresponds to TRBD1 (6 bases). Germline CDR1 SEHNR, CDR2 FQNEAQ (reference sequence). The CDR3 runs 15 residues. V lost 5 bases and J 7 bases, leaving 17 bases between the germline ends. CDR3 loop: CASSPTDSLAEKLFF. CDR3 nucleotide sequence: TGTGCCAGCAGCCCAACGGACAGTTTAGCTGAAAAACTGTTTTTT.

Remarks on this clone: This CDR3 is also generated by other DNA sequences in the sample. The chain links TRBV28 to TRBJ1-5; D is possibly TRBD1 (6 bases). V was pared by 5 bases and J by 5 bases, with 10 bases between. The germline CDR1 and CDR2 sequences are MDHEN and SYDVKM. There are 13 residues in the CDR3. DNA for the CDR3: TGTGCCAGCAGTCCACCAGGGGATCAGCCCCAGCATTTT. Protein product: CASSPPGDQPQHF.

This clone occurred a few times. This chain connects TRBV18 to TRBJ1-3; a weak D match, TRBD1 (6 bases). The CDR3 sequence is 14 residues long. The V end was cut by 8 bases, the J end by 0 bases, with 11 bases between. Germline assignment: CDR1 KGHSH and CDR2 LQKENI. In DNA, the CDR3 is TGTGCCAGCACTACAGGGAACTCTGGAAACACCATATATTTT. Protein: CASTTGNSGNTIYF. Filled out from reference TRBV18 and TRBJ1-3, the complete variable domain reads NAGVMQNPRHLVRRRGQEARLRCSPMKGHSHVYWYRQLPEEGLKFMVYLQKENIIDESGMPKERFSAEFPKEGPSILRIQQVVRGDSAAYFCASTTGNSGNTIYFGEGSWLTVV.

The chain recombines TRBV18 with TRBJ2-4; D tentatively reads TRBD1 or TRBD2 (6 bases each). In germline, CDR1 is KGHSH, CDR2 LQKENI. V gave up 3 bases and J gave up 6 bases, with 21 bases separating them. The CDR3 totals 17 residues. The CDR3 sequence: CASSPTTGVGRGNIQYF. The CDR3 DNA reads as TGTGCCAGCTCACCCACGACAGGTGTTGGGCGGGGAAACATTCAGTACTTC.

In its sample, this clone was seen many times. The chain couples TRBV5-1 to TRBJ1-4; 10 bases match TRBD1. The J segment lost 4 bases and the V segment lost 4 bases, leaving 4 bases of the junction unmatched. There are 15 residues in the CDR3. Germline lookup yields CDR1 SGHRS and CDR2 YFSETQ. CDR3 coding DNA: TGCGCCAGCAGCCTGAGGACAGGGGGTAATGAAAAACTGTTTTTT. Protein sequence: CASSLRTGGNEKLFF.

V usage is TRBV21-1 and J usage is TRBJ1-2; TRBD1, as called in the table, went unchecked against the DNA. TRBV21-1 is a pseudogene. The CDR3 contains 16 residues. CDR3 nucleotides: TGTGCCAGCAGCAAACTCGGGCAGGGGTCAAACTATGGCTACACCTTC. Amino acids: CASSKLGQGSNYGYTF.

The rearrangement joins TRBV7-9 to TRBJ2-1; the D call may be TRBD1 or TRBD2 (6 bases each). This CDR3 region has 19 residues. CDR1 and CDR2 (germline): SEHNR, FQNEAQ (reference sequence). The ends were cut back, 1 base at V and 2 bases at J, with 21 bases in the middle. CDR3 DNA sequence: TGTGCCAGCAGCTTAGTGGCAGGGGCGGGGCGGGCGACCTACAATGAGCAGTTCTTC. The encoded protein is CASSLVAGAGRATYNEQFF.

The chain recombines TRBV19 with TRBJ2-3; no clear D. Germline CDR1 LNHDA, CDR2 SQIVND (reference sequence). Trimming left V 3 bases short and J 1 base short, with 11 bases between. This CDR3 is built from 15 residues. CDR3 residues: CASSISSSGTDTQYF. DNA of the CDR3: TGTGCCAGTAGTATTTCGTCCAGCGGCACAGATACGCAGTATTTT.

This rearrangement joins TRBV7-8 to TRBJ2-5; no reliable D call. There are 14 residues in the CDR3. Germline V gene lookup returns CDR1 SGHVS and CDR2 FQNEAQ. V lost 0 bases and J lost 1, with 6 bases in between. The CDR3 protein is CASSLATVQETQYF. CDR3 sequence (DNA): TGTGCCAGCAGCTTAGCGACGGTCCAAGAGACCCAGTACTTC.

The chain couples TRBV25-1 to TRBJ1-1; no reliable D call. The length of the CDR3 is 12 residues. The V end lost 8 bases, the J end lost 6 bases, and 13 bases lay between the germline ends. Germline CDR1 is MGHDK and CDR2 is SYGVNS. The CDR3 here is CASAVGLAEAFF. The DNA of the CDR3 is TGTGCCAGCGCCGTGGGCCTCGCTGAAGCTTTCTTT.